The sequence of this T cell receptor beta chain was determined in a study of T cell repertoires in cytomegalovirus infection (dated by TCRdb to between 2018 and 2021). With regard to the full study: Donor HLA type was relevant to the analysis, because carriage of CMV infection together with the matching HLA type was indicated by public TCR beta signatures. Broad study findings and their caveats: In the ex vivo response, HLA-C-restricted CMV-specific TCR beta clonotypes were dominant, and in two of eight donors the single most frequent clonotype came from this HLA-C-restricted group. In both this cohort and an independent cohort of 352 donors, the cumulative frequency of public TCR beta family members distinguished carriers of CMV infection plus the relevant HLA type.

Ten or more counts support this clonotype. The antigen it recognizes is unknown. Per-base qualities were not stored, and no clone one base away is much larger. TCRdb lists the instrument as Illumina HiSeq 1500. TCRdb reprocessing: public reads trimmed at Q25 with fastp, clones called with MiXCR, in-frame beta chains kept. Every CDR3 protein is listed once, alongside the most common genes and DNA of its rows. Present in this sample are tens of thousands of distinct CDR3 sequences, over 3.5% of which were seen just once. About 20% of the sample lies in the top ten. Sequencing input: PBMCs. This sequence was found in a human donor in good health (CMV status not recorded). Some clones in this sample may be carry-over from other donors' samples.

The DNA sequence is as follows: TGTGCCAGCTCTTTGGCGGGGGCGAGCTCCTACGAGCAGTACTTC. This yields the protein CASSLAGASSYEQYF. The sequence links TRBV12-3 or TRBV12-4 to TRBJ2-7; matching of 7 bases hints at TRBD2 as the D gene. The CDR3 numbers 15 residues from cysteine through phenylalanine. Solely the CDR3 DNA is kept, with 45 bases framed from the first base. V is cut by 8 bases and J by 0 bases, and the space between the germline ends is 17 bases.